The 9 T cell receptor beta chains in this list originate from one sample, sequenced in a study of T cell repertoires in cytomegalovirus infection (dated by TCRdb to the late 2010s). Sequencing used an Illumina HiSeq 1500. TCRdb cleaned the public reads at Q25 with fastp, built clones with MiXCR and kept in-frame beta chains. Rows are combined by CDR3 protein, so each entry shows the most common genes and DNA. The sample yields hundreds of thousands of distinct CDR3 sequences; about a sixth were counted once. Of the sample, 12% is held by the ten largest clones. The specimen sequenced was PBMCs. The source of these receptors is a human donor in good health (CMV status not recorded). Some clones in this sample may be carry-over from other donors' samples.

This chain uses TRBV6-2 or TRBV6-3 with TRBJ2-7, with TRBD1 identical over 7 bases. The CDR3 totals 16 residues. Germline V lookup: CDR1 MNHEY, CDR2 SVGEGT. The trim removed 2 bases at V and 1 base at J, leaving 8 bases unmatched. Written as DNA, the CDR3 is TGTGCCAGCAGTTACGGGGGACAGTCTGGATCCTACGAGCAGTACTTC. It codes for CASSYGGQSGSYEQYF.

This clonotype was detected only a few times. The V and J genes are TRBV28 and TRBJ1-2; 7 nucleotides agree with TRBD1. Germline assignment: CDR1 MDHEN and CDR2 SYDVKM. The CDR3 contains 14 residues. J was trimmed by 4 bases and V by 4 bases; bases with no gene match: 6. CDR3 loop: CASSSATGFYGYTF. In nucleotides, the CDR3 is TGTGCCAGCAGTTCGGCGACAGGGTTCTATGGCTACACCTTC.

This clonotype was counted many times. The chain carries TRBV20-1 and TRBJ1-2; D remains ambiguous. In germline, CDR1 is DFQATT, CDR2 SNEGSKA (reference sequence). V shed 0 bases and J shed 5 bases, with 13 bases lying between them. CDR3 length equals 14 residues. CDR3 nucleotide sequence: TGCAGTGCTAGAGATCTCGAAGGGAGATATGGCTACACCTTC. Translating gives CSARDLEGRYGYTF.

This clonotype was detected many times. One end of the junction fails to match germline, which may point to a read error. The chain carries TRBV7-7 and TRBJ2-2, with 8 bases aligning to TRBD1. The CDR3 consists of 14 residues. Germline V gene lookup returns CDR1 SSHAT and CDR2 FNYEAQ (reference sequence). CDR3 DNA: TGTGCTAGCAGCCGTCAGGGGGCCCCCGGGGAGCTGTTTTTT. Amino acids: CASSRQGAPGELFF.

This clonotype was seen at least ten times. The chain couples TRBV7-2 to TRBJ2-1, with D unresolved. The CDR3 is 13 residues long. CDR1 is SGHTA, CDR2 FQGNSA, per germline. Trimming cost V 5 bases and J 3 bases, with 8 bases left between them. As DNA, the CDR3 is TGTGCCAGCAGCGCGAGTAGCTACAATGAGCAGTTCTTC. Amino acids: CASSASSYNEQFF.

The genes are TRBV28 and TRBJ2-7; D is possibly TRBD1 or TRBD2 (5 bases each). V was cut by 6 bases and J by 3 bases, with 12 bases left in between. This CDR3 spans 13 amino acids. Germline-derived CDR1 and CDR2 are MDHEN and SYDVKM. The CDR3 is CASRRATVYEQYF. For the CDR3, the DNA is TGTGCCAGCAGGAGGGCGACAGTCTACGAGCAGTACTTC.

This clonotype appeared many times. The chain links TRBV25-1 to TRBJ1-4; 7 nucleotides line up with TRBD1. V trimming: 4 bases; J trimming: 8 bases; junction bases outside the gene matches: 10. This CDR3 comprises 15 residues. CDR1 and CDR2 (germline): MGHDK, SYGVNS. The CDR3 protein is CASSGPEQGKEKLFF. CDR3 nucleotide sequence: TGTGCCAGCAGTGGCCCGGAACAGGGGAAGGAAAAACTGTTTTTT.

The genes are TRBV6-1 and TRBJ2-2; 7 bases map to TRBD1. Unmatched junction bases numbered 6, after V lost 11 bases and J lost 3 bases. CDR1 and CDR2 (germline): MNHNS, SASEGT. The CDR3 contains 13 residues. The CDR3 region is CAHGTDYTGELFF. The CDR3 region has the DNA TGTGCCCACGGGACAGACTACACCGGGGAGCTGTTTTTT.

The sample holds many counts of this clonotype. The gene calls are TRBV4-2 and TRBJ1-2; D is unresolved. V was pared by 0 bases and J by 3 bases, with 14 bases between. This CDR3 is built from 16 residues. Germline V gene sequence: CDR1 LGHNA, CDR2 YNFKEQ. The CDR3 loop is CASSQDATDRDYGYTF. The CDR3 DNA sequence: TGTGCCAGCAGCCAAGATGCTACAGATCGAGACTATGGCTACACCTTC.